The rows below give T cell receptor beta chains drawn from one sample of a study of blood T cell repertoires in COVID-19. Data came from immunoSEQ multiplex PCR; TCRdb stores just in-frame clones and leaves some out. The sample lists approximately 390,000 clones; 85% to 90% were seen once. Sequences were obtained from peripheral blood. The receptors were gathered from a young man with active or convalescent COVID-19. Each CDR3 is given with its conserved first and last residue. A D gene is named only where the DNA matches it firmly. Size values are once, few and many counts, or a class for expanded clones, and some rows have none.

size,D,J,V,CDR3,DNA
-,-,TRBJ1-1,TRBV29-1,CSVAGHLEAFF,TGCAGCGTAGCGGGACACCTAGAAGCTTTCTTT
-,-,TRBJ2-7,TRBV19,CASSIRSGIPHEQYF,TGTGCCAGTAGTATACGTTCCGGGATCCCCCACGAGCAGTACTTC
-,-,TRBJ1-1,TRBV5-1,CASTRGEGDTEAFF,TGCGCCAGCACCAGAGGAGAGGGTGACACTGAAGCTTTCTTT
few,-,TRBJ1-1,TRBV5-1,CASSPGTTSEAFF,TGCGCCAGCAGCCCAGGGACTACTTCTGAAGCTTTCTTT
-,-,TRBJ2-1,TRBV7-9,CASSLTGYSYNEQFF,TGTGCCAGCAGCTTAACAGGGTATTCCTACAATGAGCAGTTCTTC
once,-,TRBJ2-1,TRBV27,CASRSPGRDYNEQFF,TGTGCCAGCAGATCCCCGGGGCGGGACTACAATGAGCAGTTCTTC
once,TRBD1,TRBJ2-2,TRBV4-1,CASSQETGTGNGGELFF,TGCGCCAGCAGCCAGGAAACCGGGACAGGGAATGGGGGGGAGCTGTTTTTT
-,-,TRBJ1-5,TRBV7-2,CASSVRYDQPQHF,TGTGCCAGCAGCGTCAGATATGATCAGCCCCAGCATTTT
-,-,TRBJ2-2,TRBV6-6,CASSYSASGELFF,TGTGCCAGCAGTTACTCCGCGTCCGGGGAGCTGTTTTTT
-,TRBD1,TRBJ1-2,TRBV2,CASSFQGAAGYTF,TGTGCCAGCAGTTTTCAGGGGGCGGCTGGCTACACCTTC
-,-,TRBJ2-1,TRBV9,CASSVAGDNEQFF,TGTGCCAGCAGCGTAGCTGGAGACAATGAGCAGTTCTTC
-,-,TRBJ2-3,TRBV5-4,CASRRDLTDTQYF,TGTGCCAGCAGGCGGGACTTGACAGATACGCAGTATTTT
-,-,TRBJ1-1,TRBV25-1,CASSINLGGRITEAFF,TGTGCCAGCAGTATTAATTTGGGGGGGCGAATCACTGAAGCTTTCTTT
few,-,TRBJ2-7,TRBV7-8,CASSLAGGAYEQYF,TGTGCCAGCAGCTTAGCGGGAGGCGCCTACGAGCAGTACTTC
-,TRBD1,TRBJ1-5,TRBV7-2,CASSETGIYSNQPQHF,TGTGCCAGCAGCGAGACAGGGATATATAGCAATCAGCCCCAGCATTTT
few,-,TRBJ2-2,TRBV7-3,CASSLMWGEGTGELFF,TGTGCCAGCAGCTTAATGTGGGGAGAGGGCACCGGGGAGCTGTTTTTT
-,TRBD2,TRBJ2-2,TRBV6-2/TRBV6-3,CASSPAGAAGELFF,TGTGCCAGCAGCCCAGCGGGGGCTGCCGGGGAGCTGTTTTTT
-,-,TRBJ1-5,TRBV30,CAWSVQGNQPQHF,TGTGCCTGGAGTGTACAGGGCAATCAGCCCCAGCATTTT
-,TRBD1,TRBJ2-7,TRBV9,CASSVGFQGADEQYF,TGTGCCAGCAGCGTAGGTTTTCAGGGGGCCGACGAGCAGTACTTC
-,-,TRBJ2-5,TRBV18,CASSPRQGKETQYF,TGTGCCAGCTCACCCCGGCAGGGTAAAGAGACCCAGTACTTC
-,-,TRBJ1-4,TRBV29-1,CSVQGATNEKLFF,TGCAGCGTTCAGGGTGCAACTAATGAAAAACTGTTTTTT
-,-,TRBJ1-4,TRBV15,CATSSPNAFGEKLFF,TGTGCCACCAGCAGCCCAAATGCATTCGGGGAAAAACTGTTTTTT
-,-,TRBJ1-2,TRBV29-1,CSVLAADNYGYTF,TGCAGCGTTCTAGCGGCAGATAACTATGGCTACACCTTC
once,TRBD2,TRBJ2-1,TRBV19,CASSIWEGNEQFF,TGTGCCAGTAGTATCTGGGAGGGCAATGAGCAGTTCTTC
-,TRBD1,TRBJ2-1,TRBV12-3/TRBV12-4,CASSYRGDNEQFF,TGTGCCAGCAGTTACAGGGGGGACAATGAGCAGTTCTTC
-,-,TRBJ2-5,TRBV28,CASSHRESWETQYF,TGTGCCAGCAGTCACCGCGAGAGCTGGGAGACCCAGTACTTC
-,-,TRBJ2-7,TRBV11-2,CASSPQGRSQYF,TGTGCCAGCAGCCCACAGGGACGTTCACAGTACTTC
-,TRBD2,TRBJ2-1,TRBV3-1/TRBV3-2,CASSRTSGSLSEQFF,TGTGCCAGCAGCAGGACTAGCGGGAGTTTGAGTGAGCAGTTCTTC
-,-,TRBJ1-5,TRBV27,CASSWQGSNQPQHF,TGTGCCAGCAGTTGGCAGGGGTCCAATCAGCCCCAGCATTTT